These T cell receptor beta chains were read from a single sample in a study of cytomegalovirus exposure and HLA in healthy donors. Assay: immunoSEQ multiplex PCR; the TCRdb copy retains only in-frame clones and omits some. Here the sample spans 100,000 to 150,000 clones, roughly 80% being singletons. Input material: PBMCs. The receptor source for this set is a man younger than 30 in good health and CMV-seropositive. Each CDR3 is given with its conserved first and last residue. Fields, in order: clone size, D gene, CDR3 length, V gene, J gene, CDR3 DNA, CDR3 protein. A D gene is named only where the DNA matches it firmly. Clone size is shown for a subset of rows, as once, few, many or a class of expanded clone.

NA,TRBD1,16,TRBV11-1,TRBJ2-1,TGTGCCAGCAGCCCCGGACAGGGGGGTTCCTACAATGAGCAGTTCTTC,CASSPGQGGSYNEQFF
NA,TRBD1,18,TRBV11-2,TRBJ1-6,TGTGCCAGCAGCTCCCTCGCCCCCCACAGGGGACGGGATTCACCCCTCCACTTT,CASSSLAPHRGRDSPLHF
NA,NA,14,TRBV27,TRBJ1-5,TGTGCCAGCAGTCCCGGGAACGCCAATCAGCCCCAGCATTTT,CASSPGNANQPQHF
NA,NA,13,TRBV27,TRBJ2-5,TGTGCCAGCAGTTTTAGGGGTAAAGAGACCCAGTACTTC,CASSFRGKETQYF
NA,NA,16,TRBV7-9,TRBJ2-2,TGTGCCAGCAGCCCAAACAGGGAGCTTTTTCCCGGGGAGCTGTTTTTT,CASSPNRELFPGELFF
few,TRBD1,15,TRBV7-2,TRBJ2-1,TGTGCCAGCAGCCGGCCGGGACAGGCGTACAATGAGCAGTTCTTC,CASSRPGQAYNEQFF
NA,TRBD1,14,TRBV7-8,TRBJ2-1,TGTGCCAGCAGCTTAAGGACAGGATACAATGAGCAGTTCTTC,CASSLRTGYNEQFF
NA,NA,13,TRBV5-1,TRBJ2-4,TGCGCCAGCAGCTTGGATGTAAAAAACATTCAGTACTTC,CASSLDVKNIQYF
NA,NA,18,TRBV6-1,TRBJ1-1,TGTGCCAGCAGTGAAGTTTTAATTCTATCCGGGGTCGACACTGAAGCTTTCTTT,CASSEVLILSGVDTEAFF
NA,NA,13,TRBV9,TRBJ2-1,TGTGCCAGCAGCGCCGGGACTTTCAATGAGCAGTTCTTC,CASSAGTFNEQFF
NA,NA,16,TRBV11-2,TRBJ1-1,TGTGCCAGCAGCCCCGGGGGGCTTCGGATGGACACTGAAGCTTTCTTT,CASSPGGLRMDTEAFF
few,TRBD1,18,TRBV18,TRBJ1-1,TGTGCCAGCTCACCACTACCGGGACAGGGTGCTATGAACACTGAAGCTTTCTTT,CASSPLPGQGAMNTEAFF
NA,TRBD2,15,TRBV7-2,TRBJ2-5,TGTGCCAGCAGCACCGTAGCGGGGAGCCAAGAGACCCAGTACTTC,CASSTVAGSQETQYF
NA,TRBD1,17,TRBV4-3,TRBJ1-1,TGCGCCAGCAGCCAAGATTCCGGCAGGGGGCCGGGCACTGAAGCTTTCTTT,CASSQDSGRGPGTEAFF
NA,TRBD1,14,TRBV5-1,TRBJ1-6,TGCGCCAGCAGGACAGGGTCCTATAATTCACCCCTCCACTTT,CASRTGSYNSPLHF
NA,TRBD1,14,TRBV18,TRBJ1-2,TGTGCCAGCTCACCGGGGACAGTTAACTATGGCTACACCTTC,CASSPGTVNYGYTF
NA,NA,18,TRBV19,TRBJ2-6,TGTGCCAGTAGTATAGTGGCAGGAACGACCTCTGGGGCCAACGTCCTGACTTTC,CASSIVAGTTSGANVLTF
NA,NA,13,TRBV7-2,TRBJ2-1,TGTGCCAGCAGCTTAGGGCAGGGCCACGAGCAGTTCTTC,CASSLGQGHEQFF
NA,NA,15,TRBV4-2,TRBJ2-1,TGTGCCAGCAGCCACAGCAGTCTAGCTCCCAATGAGCAGTTCTTC,CASSHSSLAPNEQFF
NA,NA,14,TRBV2,TRBJ1-1,TGTGCCAGCAAAGGGGGGGAAGTGACGACTGAAGCTTTCTTT,CASKGGEVTTEAFF
NA,NA,12,TRBV6-6,TRBJ2-3,TGTGCCAGCAGCTCCGTAACAGATACGCAGTATTTT,CASSSVTDTQYF
NA,NA,15,TRBV19,TRBJ2-3,TGTGCCAGTAGTAATAACAGGGAATCCACAGATACGCAGTATTTT,CASSNNRESTDTQYF
NA,NA,16,TRBV4-2,TRBJ1-3,TGTGCCAGCAGCCCTGGGGGCGCACACCTCCGCGACACCATATATTTT,CASSPGGAHLRDTIYF
few,TRBD2,16,TRBV19,TRBJ2-2,TGTGCCAGTAGTATAGTAGCGGGTGGGGCCACCGGGGAGCTGTTTTTT,CASSIVAGGATGELFF
NA,NA,12,TRBV5-1,TRBJ1-2,TGCGCCAGCAGCTTGGACGGGTATGGCTACACCTTC,CASSLDGYGYTF
NA,TRBD1,14,TRBV5-4,TRBJ1-2,TGTGCCAGCAGCCCGGGACAGTTGAACTATGGCTACACCTTC,CASSPGQLNYGYTF
NA,TRBD2,14,TRBV2,TRBJ2-3,TGTGCCAGGGGACTAGCGGGGGGGGCAGATACGCAGTATTTT,CARGLAGGADTQYF
NA,NA,13,TRBV9,TRBJ2-1,TGTGCCAGCAGCGTAGTGGCGGGTCCTGAGCAGTTCTTC,CASSVVAGPEQFF
NA,NA,14,TRBV6-1,TRBJ1-6,TGTGCCAGCAGGCACAGGGTAACGAATTCACCCCTCCACTTT,CASRHRVTNSPLHF
once,NA,14,TRBV28,TRBJ1-2,TGTGCCAGCAGTTTGGCAGGGCTCGTCCCTGGCTACACCTTC,CASSLAGLVPGYTF
NA,NA,13,TRBV30,TRBJ1-1,TGTGCCTGGAGTTTGAGTTTGAACACTGAAGCTTTCTTT,CAWSLSLNTEAFF
NA,NA,14,TRBV14,TRBJ1-2,TGTGCCAGCAGCCAATTGGAGCCAGGGTTTGGCTACACCTTC,CASSQLEPGFGYTF